These 20 T cell receptor beta chains share one sample of origin, sequenced in a study of PD-L1 blockade in urothelial cancer. Assay used: immunoSEQ multiplex PCR; TCRdb lists only in-frame clones, some missing. The table includes tens of thousands of clones, less than 90% detected once. Regarding time point: pretreatment peripheral blood. The source material was PBMCs, sampled around atezolizumab (anti-PD-L1) treatment. These receptors all come from a man between 60 and 75 years old with urothelial cancer.

This sequence joins TRBV6-1 and TRBJ2-7; 7 bases line up with TRBD1. Germline-derived CDR1 and CDR2 are MNHNS and SASEGT. J gave up 3 bases and V 2 bases, and 7 bases lay outside the gene matches. The CDR3 sequence is 15 residues long. CDR3 nucleotide sequence: TGTGCCAGCAGTGAAAGATTCGCAGGGGGCTACGAGCAGTACTTC. It is translated as CASSERFAGGYEQYF.

The genes are TRBV5-4 and TRBJ2-1; TRBD2 aligns across 15 bases. In germline, CDR1 is SGHNT, CDR2 YYREEE (reference sequence). The CDR3 loop spans 20 amino acids. The junction had 12 bases not matched to a gene; V was cut back by 5 bases and J by 0 bases. CDR3 DNA sequence: TGTGCCAGCAGGCAAATAACGGGACTAGCGGGAGGTAGCTCCTACAATGAGCAGTTCTTC. It encodes CASRQITGLAGGSSYNEQFF. The full variable domain, with the rest looked up from reference TRBV5-4 and TRBJ2-1, is ETGVTQSPTHLIKTRGQQVTLRCSSQSGHNTVSWYQQALGQGPQFIFQYYREEENGRGNFPPRFSGLQFPNYSSELNVNALELDDSALYLCASRQITGLAGGSSYNEQFFGPGTRLTVL.

The chain uses TRBV6-5 and TRBJ2-7; D might be TRBD1 (5 bases). The CDR3 totals 13 residues. Germline CDR1 and CDR2: MNHEY and SVGAGI. V dropped 4 bases and J dropped 4 bases, with 11 bases sitting between them. This CDR3 is CASSSQGSYEQYF. DNA for the CDR3: TGTGCCAGCAGTTCTCAGGGATCGTACGAGCAGTACTTC.

The chain links TRBV5-1 to TRBJ2-7; possible D gene TRBD1, 6 bases. Germline values: CDR1 SGHRS, CDR2 YFSETQ. CDR3 length: 14 residues. The V end lost 0 bases, the J end lost 2 bases, and 9 bases lay between the germline ends. The CDR3: CASSLDRVAYEQYF. The CDR3 DNA reads TGCGCCAGCAGCTTGGACAGGGTTGCCTACGAGCAGTACTTC.

The chain uses TRBV7-9 and TRBJ2-5, with 7 nucleotides matching TRBD1. In germline, CDR1 is SEHNR, CDR2 FQNEAQ (reference sequence). J lost 2 bases, V lost 1 base, and 7 bases had no gene match. The CDR3 extends over 16 amino acids. The chain's CDR3 is CASSLGRGLDQETQYF. In nucleotides, the CDR3 is TGTGCCAGCAGCTTAGGCAGGGGGTTAGATCAAGAGACCCAGTACTTC. Full variable domain (missing parts from reference TRBV7-9 and TRBJ2-5): DTGVSQNPRHKITKRGQNVTFRCDPISEHNRLYWYRQTLGQGPEFLTYFQNEAQLEKSRLLSDRFSAERPKGSFSTLEIQRTEQGDSAMYLCASSLGRGLDQETQYFGPGTRLLVL.

This clone appeared a single time. This chain uses TRBV11-2 with TRBJ2-5; D gene unclear. The CDR3 spans 12 residues. Germline values: CDR1 SGHAT, CDR2 FQNNGV. The V gene lost 5 bases and the J gene lost 4 bases, with 8 bases spanning the gap. CDR3 sequence: CASSPERETQYF. The CDR3, as DNA: TGTGCCAGCAGCCCCGAGAGAGAGACCCAGTACTTC.

This sequence joins TRBV29-1 and TRBJ2-3, with unresolved D. Per the germline V gene, CDR1 is SQVTM and CDR2 is ANQGSEA. Trimming pared 4 bases from V and 2 bases from J, leaving 13 bases between. This CDR3 region has 14 residues. The CDR3 DNA is TGCAGCGTTGGTTATTCTGCGGTCACAGATACGCAGTATTTT. Translation: CSVGYSAVTDTQYF.

The J gene is TRBJ1-5, the V gene TRBV6-1; no firm D call. CDR1 is MNHNS and CDR2 is SASEGT in the germline V gene. This CDR3 is 16 amino acids long. The V end was cut by 3 bases, the J end by 5 bases, with 17 bases between. The CDR3 sequence: CASSDLGSAGDQPQHF. The CDR3 DNA is TGTGCCAGCAGTGACCTAGGCTCCGCCGGGGATCAGCCCCAGCATTTT.

The chain employs TRBV2 and TRBJ1-1, with TRBD1 matching over 10 bases. The CDR3 length is 14 residues. V was pared by 6 bases and J by 11 bases, with 12 bases of the junction left unmatched. CDR1 and CDR2 (germline): SNHLY, FYNNEI. CDR3 bases: TGTGCCAGCAGGGAGACAGGGGGCGTCGCGGGGGCTTTCTTT. This codes for CASRETGGVAGAFF.

As to this clone: A read error may account for a junction end that differs from germline. The chain recombines TRBV19 with TRBJ1-2, with D hard to call. The CDR3 totals 11 residues. The V gene's germline CDR1 is LNHDA and CDR2 SQIVND (reference sequence). In DNA form, the CDR3 reads TGTGCCAGTAAAACGGACTATAGCTACACCTTC. As protein: CASKTDYSYTF.

The chain recombines TRBV30 with TRBJ1-1; TRBD1 is a possible D gene (6 bases). This CDR3 spans 16 amino acids. Trimming removed 0 bases at V and 0 bases at J, with 14 bases between. CDR1 GTSNPN and CDR2 SVGIG come from the germline V gene (reference sequence). In DNA form, the CDR3 reads TGTGCCTGGAGTGTATGGGGACACCTCATGAACACTGAAGCTTTCTTT. This translates into CAWSVWGHLMNTEAFF.

On this clone itself: Other DNA sequences within the sample encode an identical CDR3. The V gene is TRBV6-5, the J gene TRBJ2-2; 9 nucleotides line up with TRBD2. There are 15 residues in the CDR3. CDR1 is MNHEY and CDR2 is SVGAGI in the germline V gene. The ends lost 6 bases at V and 7 bases at J; junction bases unmatched: 9. This chain's CDR3 is CASRRGLAGSGELFF. The CDR3 region has the DNA TGTGCCAGCAGGCGAGGTCTAGCGGGGAGCGGGGAGCTGTTTTTT.

This clone occurred a few times. The chain joins TRBV18 to TRBJ2-1; perhaps TRBD2 as D (6 bases). The CDR3 totals 15 residues. Between the trimmed V and J ends, which lost 0 bases and 3 bases, there was a span of 9 bases. Germline loops: CDR1 KGHSH, CDR2 LQKENI. CDR3 DNA sequence: TGTGCCAGCTCACCACCGTTTAGCGGCTACAATGAGCAGTTCTTC. Translated: CASSPPFSGYNEQFF.

The J gene is TRBJ2-2, the V gene TRBV6-4; D is ambiguous. The CDR3 runs to 14 residues. V was pared by 3 bases and J by 5 bases, with 10 bases between. Germline V gives CDR1 MRHNA, CDR2 SNTAGT. In nucleotides, the CDR3 is TGTGCCAGCAGTGAGTCGCACATTACCGGGGAGCTGTTTTTT. This encodes CASSESHITGELFF.

The chain is built from TRBV28 and TRBJ1-2, with D hard to call. Trimming pared 6 bases from V and 1 base from J, leaving 12 bases between. Germline V gives CDR1 MDHEN, CDR2 SYDVKM. The CDR3 extends over 14 amino acids. The DNA for the CDR3 is TGTGCCAGCAGCTCCCCCGCGGGTAACTATGGCTACACCTTC. It translates to CASSSPAGNYGYTF.

The chain employs TRBV7-6 and TRBJ1-5, with no clear D. Germline V gene lookup returns CDR1 SGHVS and CDR2 FNYEAQ. Trimming cost V 5 bases and J 1 base, with 12 bases left between them. The CDR3 has 15 amino acids. In nucleotides, the CDR3 is TGTGCCAGCAGCCCAACCCCAGGAAGCAATCAGCCCCAGCATTTT. It specifies CASSPTPGSNQPQHF.

CDR3 sequence (DNA): TGTGCCAGCAGCCTCTTGGGGCCGCCTGAAGCTTTCTTT. Translating gives CASSLLGPPEAFF. J is TRBJ1-1 and V is TRBV28; a possible D gene is TRBD1 (5 bases). Trimming pared 6 bases from V and 6 bases from J, leaving 14 bases between. In germline, CDR1 is MDHEN, CDR2 SYDVKM. The CDR3 spans 13 residues.

This clone was found once. V is TRBV5-6 and J is TRBJ2-1; 7 bases agree with TRBD2. Germline lookup yields CDR1 SGHDT and CDR2 YYEEEE. This CDR3 has 14 residues. The V and J ends lost 3 bases and 6 bases, in that order; junction bases with no gene match: 6. The CDR3 loop is CASSWVGGGNEQFF. CDR3 sequence (DNA): TGTGCCAGCAGCTGGGTAGGCGGGGGCAATGAGCAGTTCTTC.

This clone was observed a single time. The V gene is TRBV18, the J gene TRBJ2-3, with TRBD2 matching 11 bases. Germline V gene data show CDR1 as KGHSH and CDR2 as LQKENI. This CDR3 spans 18 amino acids. Trimming took 3 bases from V and 2 from J; bases not matched to a gene: 10. The CDR3 loop reads CASSPPNRLAGNTDTQYF. The CDR3 DNA reads as TGTGCCAGCTCACCCCCTAATCGACTAGCGGGGAACACAGATACGCAGTATTTT.

The gene calls are TRBV4-1 and TRBJ2-7; TRBD2 might be the D (5 bases). CDR3 length: 15 amino acids. Germline V gene data show CDR1 as MGHRA and CDR2 as YSYEKL. Trimming stripped 0 bases from V and 2 bases from J, with 11 bases between. CDR3 sequence: CASSQDLGSTYEQYF. In nucleotides, the CDR3 is TGCGCCAGCAGCCAAGATCTGGGGAGTACCTACGAGCAGTACTTC.